This T cell receptor beta chain was obtained from a study of blood T cell repertoires in COVID-19. Turning to the study itself: COVID-19 samples collected from the United States, Italy and Spain covered acute and convalescent phases.

From germline, CDR1 is MNHEY and CDR2 SVGAGI. This CDR3 region has 14 residues. V lost 5 bases and J 5 bases, leaving 15 bases between the germline ends. This table comes from immunoSEQ multiplex PCR, and its TCRdb copy is limited to in-frame clones, with some not included. The sample contains 170,000 or so clones, roughly nine tenths of which appear only once. The TCR sequence derives from a man in his fifties or sixties with acute or convalescent COVID-19. J is TRBJ2-5 and V is TRBV6-5, with D perhaps TRBD2 (7 bases). The sample consisted of peripheral blood. The chain's CDR3 is CASSRYGGLETQYF. DNA for the CDR3: TGTGCCAGCAGTAGATACGGGGGGCTTGAGACCCAGTACTTC.